These 14 T cell receptor beta chains came from one sample sequenced in a study of patients and donors after allogeneic stem cell transplantation. TCRdb reprocessed the RT-PCR reads with MiXCR, giving one entry per CDR3 protein. This table holds more than 20,000 distinct CDR3 sequences, approximately 42% found once. Sequencing was performed on blood, either unsorted or a sorted T cell fraction (not recorded which). The source of these receptors is a human donor who was either an allogeneic HSCT recipient or a stem cell or donor lymphocyte infusion donor (not recorded which). It is not recorded whose cells these are; they may come from a transplant donor.

This clonotype was observed a handful of times. This chain connects TRBV20-1 to TRBJ2-3; D ambiguous. V was cut by 7 bases and J by 1 base, with 12 bases left in between. The CDR3 sequence is 13 residues long. Germline V gene data show CDR1 as DFQATT and CDR2 as SNEGSKA (reference sequence). The CDR3 reads CSVDSSGTDTQYF. The CDR3 bases are TGCAGTGTCGACTCCTCCGGCACAGATACGCAGTATTTT.

This clonotype appeared a few times. The chain carries TRBV5-1 and TRBJ2-1, with 9 bases identical to TRBD1. This CDR3 contains 15 residues. CDR1 and CDR2 from the germline V gene are SGHRS and YFSETQ. V gave up 4 bases and J gave up 3 bases; unmatched junction bases: 5. The CDR3 DNA sequence: TGCGCCAGCAGCCGAGGGGACAGGGTCTACAATGAGCAGTTCTTC. This translates into CASSRGDRVYNEQFF.

CDR3 sequence reads: CASGYETGYGYTF. CDR3 DNA: TGTGCCAGCGGATACGAGACAGGGTATGGCTACACCTTC. This chain connects TRBV6-1 to TRBJ1-2; 7 bases match TRBD1. Germline V CDR1 and CDR2: MNHNS, SASEGT. The ends lost 8 bases at V and 5 bases at J; junction bases unmatched: 8. The CDR3 runs 13 residues.

This clonotype was seen only a few times. This sequence joins TRBV5-1 and TRBJ1-5; TRBD1 matches 7 bases. V trimming: 4 bases; J trimming: 6 bases; junction bases outside the gene matches: 7. Germline V CDR1 and CDR2: SGHRS, YFSETQ. This CDR3 has 14 residues. The CDR3 nucleotides are TGCGCCAGCAGCCCTGACAGGGTTGGTCAGCCCCAGCATTTT. Protein sequence: CASSPDRVGQPQHF.

The CDR3 spells CASSVRDSLTDTQYF. CDR3 sequence (DNA): TGTGCCAGCAGCGTGAGGGACAGCCTCACAGATACGCAGTATTTT. The gene calls are TRBV9 and TRBJ2-3; 7 bases align to TRBD1. This CDR3 has 15 amino acids. Trimming removed 2 bases from V and 2 bases from J; junction bases left unmatched: 5. Germline V CDR1 and CDR2: SGDLS, YYNGEE.

This clonotype has just a few counts. The CDR3 region is CASNKQGTGYGYTF. The CDR3 DNA sequence: TGCGCCAGCAACAAACAGGGGACGGGCTATGGCTACACCTTC. This chain links TRBV5-1 with TRBJ1-2; TRBD1 agrees at 7 bases. There are 14 residues in the CDR3. Germline lookup yields CDR1 SGHRS and CDR2 YFSETQ. The J segment lost 4 bases and the V segment lost 6 bases, leaving 9 bases of the junction unmatched. The full variable domain, completed using reference TRBV5-1 and TRBJ1-2, is KAGVTQTPRYLIKTRGQQVTLSCSPISGHRSVSWYQQTPGQGLQFLFEYFSETQRNKGNFPGRFSGRQFSNSRSEMNVSTLELGDSALYLCASNKQGTGYGYTFGSGTRLTVV.

This clonotype was counted a single time. The chain carries TRBV20-1 and TRBJ2-2; 8 bases fit TRBD1. The CDR3 runs 15 residues. J gave up 1 base and V 2 bases, and 3 bases lay outside the gene matches. The germline CDR1 and CDR2 sequences are DFQATT and SNEGSKA (reference sequence). The CDR3, as DNA: TGCAGTGCTAGACCGGGGACAGGGAACACCGGGGAGCTGTTTTTT. Amino acids: CSARPGTGNTGELFF.

Points on this clonotype: This is likely a read error, given that the CDR3 carries no conserved phenylalanine or tryptophan at its end. This sequence joins TRBV7-9 and TRBJ1-1; possibly TRBD1 for D (5 bases). The germline V and J ends were trimmed by 2 bases and 1 base, with 23 bases remaining between them. CDR3 length: 19 amino acids. Germline assignment: CDR1 SEHNR and CDR2 FQNEAQ (reference sequence). The CDR3 DNA sequence: TGTGCCAGCAGCTTAAGGCTGGGGGTGGACGGCAGGGAGAACACTGAAGCTTTCTTA. As protein: CASSLRLGVDGRENTEAFL.

In this sample, this clonotype turned up once. V is TRBV24-1 and J is TRBJ2-3, with 7 bases lining up with TRBD2. This CDR3 region has 16 residues. CDR1 and CDR2 (germline): KGHDR, SFDVKD. The trim removed 3 bases at V and 6 bases at J, leaving 11 bases unmatched. CDR3: CATSDGGTARGDTQYF. CDR3 nucleotide sequence: TGTGCCACCAGTGATGGCGGGACCGCGCGGGGGGATACGCAGTATTTT.

This clonotype was observed a handful of times. The genes are TRBV18 and TRBJ1-5; tentatively, D is TRBD1 (6 bases). CDR3 length: 16 amino acids. CDR1 KGHSH and CDR2 LQKENI come from the germline V gene. Trimming pared 0 bases from V and 2 bases from J, leaving 11 bases between. Written as DNA, the CDR3 is TGTGCCAGCTCACCACCTAGGGACAACGGCAATCAGCCCCAGCATTTT. This translates into CASSPPRDNGNQPQHF.

V usage is TRBV13 and J usage is TRBJ2-7; D perhaps matches TRBD1 (6 bases). V was clipped by 5 bases and J by 6 bases, with 11 bases between them. This CDR3 comprises 12 residues. Germline V CDR1 and CDR2: PRHDT, FYEKMQ (reference sequence). The CDR3 region is CASSPGQTEQYF. The CDR3 DNA reads as TGTGCCAGCAGCCCTGGACAGACCGAGCAGTACTTC.

This clonotype was picked up a small number of times. This rearrangement joins TRBV5-1 to TRBJ2-2; 11 nucleotides line up with TRBD2. This CDR3 has 15 residues. Per the germline V gene, CDR1 is SGHRS and CDR2 is YFSETQ. The trim removed 7 bases at V and 5 bases at J, leaving 7 bases unmatched. The CDR3 sequence: CASCRRTSGTGELFF. The DNA of the CDR3 is TGCGCCAGCTGCCGGAGGACTAGCGGGACCGGGGAGCTGTTTTTT.

The chain employs TRBV3-1 and TRBJ2-3; 8 bases agree with TRBD1. Germline CDR1 LGHDT, CDR2 YNNKEL (reference sequence). The CDR3 has 15 amino acids. Germline trimming cut 4 bases from V and 1 base from J; bases unmatched to any gene: 4. The DNA for the CDR3 is TGTGCCAGCAGCCGACAGGGGCACGGCACAGATACGCAGTATTTT. Translated, it gives CASSRQGHGTDTQYF.

This chain uses TRBV25-1 with TRBJ2-7; TRBD2 matches 10 bases. The length of the CDR3 is 19 residues. In germline, CDR1 is MGHDK, CDR2 SYGVNS. Germline trimming cut 0 bases from V and 5 bases from J; bases unmatched to any gene: 16. CDR3 in amino acids: CASSEYRWLAGVLRDEQYF. The CDR3 bases are TGTGCCAGCAGTGAATATAGGTGGCTAGCGGGAGTCCTTAGAGACGAGCAGTACTTC.